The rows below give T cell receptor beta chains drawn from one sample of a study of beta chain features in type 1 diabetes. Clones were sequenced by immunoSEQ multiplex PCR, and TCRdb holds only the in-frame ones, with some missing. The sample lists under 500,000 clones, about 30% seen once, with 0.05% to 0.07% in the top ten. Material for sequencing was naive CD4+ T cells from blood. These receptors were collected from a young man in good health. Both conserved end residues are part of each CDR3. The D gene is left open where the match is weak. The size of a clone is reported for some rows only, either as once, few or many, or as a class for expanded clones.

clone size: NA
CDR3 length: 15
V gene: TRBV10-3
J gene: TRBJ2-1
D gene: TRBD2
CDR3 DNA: TGTGCCATCAGCGAAGCGGGAGCTAACTACAATGAGCAGTTCTTC
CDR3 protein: CAISEAGANYNEQFF

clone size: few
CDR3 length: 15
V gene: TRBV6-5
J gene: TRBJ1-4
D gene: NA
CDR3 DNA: TGTGCCAGCAGTTACGACAGTGCAACTAATGAAAAACTGTTTTTT
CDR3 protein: CASSYDSATNEKLFF

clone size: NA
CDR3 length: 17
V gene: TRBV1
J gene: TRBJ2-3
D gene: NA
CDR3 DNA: TGCACCAGCAGCCAAGATGGGACAGGAAACATCACAGATACGCAGTATTTT
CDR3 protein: CTSSQDGTGNITDTQYF

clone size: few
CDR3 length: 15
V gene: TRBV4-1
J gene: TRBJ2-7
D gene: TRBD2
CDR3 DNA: TGCGCCAGCAGCCGACCCCTAGCGGGCCCGGGGGAGCAGTACTTC
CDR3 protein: CASSRPLAGPGEQYF

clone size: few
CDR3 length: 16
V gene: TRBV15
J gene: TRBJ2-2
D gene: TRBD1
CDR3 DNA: TGTGCCACCAGCAGGCCCGGACAGGGGGCCACCGGGGAGCTGTTTTTT
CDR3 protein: CATSRPGQGATGELFF

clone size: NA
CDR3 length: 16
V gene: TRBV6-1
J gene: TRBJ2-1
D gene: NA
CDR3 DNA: TGTGCCAGCACTGAATCCAGGTCCAGCTCCTACAATGAGCAGTTCTTC
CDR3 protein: CASTESRSSSYNEQFF

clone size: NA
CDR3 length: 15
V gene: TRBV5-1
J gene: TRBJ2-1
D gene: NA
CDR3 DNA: TGCGCCAGCAGCTTCACAGAGAGCTCCTACAATGAGCAGTTCTTC
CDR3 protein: CASSFTESSYNEQFF

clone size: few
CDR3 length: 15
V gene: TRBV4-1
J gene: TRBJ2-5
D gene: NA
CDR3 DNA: TGCGCCAGCAGCCAATTCCTAGGGGTGTCCGAGACCCAGTACTTC
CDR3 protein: CASSQFLGVSETQYF

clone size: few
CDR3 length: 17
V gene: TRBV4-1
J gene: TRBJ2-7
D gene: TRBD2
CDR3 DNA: TGCGCCAGCAGCCAGGTTGGACTAGCGGAAGTCTCCTACGAGCAGTACTTC
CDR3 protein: CASSQVGLAEVSYEQYF

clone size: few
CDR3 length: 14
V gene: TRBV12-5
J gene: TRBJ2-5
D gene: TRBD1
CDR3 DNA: TGTGCTAGTGGTCTAGGACAGGGCGAAGAGACCCAGTACTTC
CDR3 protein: CASGLGQGEETQYF

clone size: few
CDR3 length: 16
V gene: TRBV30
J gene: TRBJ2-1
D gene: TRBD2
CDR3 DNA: TGTGCCTGGATCCCCGGGGGGACTAGCGCTTTCAATGAGCAGTTCTTC
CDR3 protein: CAWIPGGTSAFNEQFF

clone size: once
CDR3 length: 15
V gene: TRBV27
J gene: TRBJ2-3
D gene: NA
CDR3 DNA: TGTGCCAGCAGTAACCCAGGGACCTACCAAGATACGCAGTATTTT
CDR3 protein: CASSNPGTYQDTQYF

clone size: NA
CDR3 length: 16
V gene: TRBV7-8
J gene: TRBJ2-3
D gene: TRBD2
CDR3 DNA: TGTGCCAGCAGCACCGGGACTAGTTGGACTACAGATACGCAGTATTTT
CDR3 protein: CASSTGTSWTTDTQYF

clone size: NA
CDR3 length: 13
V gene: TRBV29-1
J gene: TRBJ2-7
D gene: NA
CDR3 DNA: TGCAGCGGGGGAGGACCCCCTTTCTACGAGCAGTACTTC
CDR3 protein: CSGGGPPFYEQYF

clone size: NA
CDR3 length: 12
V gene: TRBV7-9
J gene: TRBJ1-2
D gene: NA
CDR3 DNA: TGTGCCAGCAGCTTAGGAGGGTCAGAATACACCTTC
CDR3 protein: CASSLGGSEYTF

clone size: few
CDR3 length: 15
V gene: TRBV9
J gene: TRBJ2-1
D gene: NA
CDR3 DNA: TGTGCCAGCAGCGTAGATGTGAGCTCCTACAATGAGCAGTTCTTC
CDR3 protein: CASSVDVSSYNEQFF

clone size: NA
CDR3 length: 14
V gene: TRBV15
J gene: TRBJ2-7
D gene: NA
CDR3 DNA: TGTGCCACCAGCAGGTACGACGTAACCTACGAGCAGTACTTC
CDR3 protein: CATSRYDVTYEQYF

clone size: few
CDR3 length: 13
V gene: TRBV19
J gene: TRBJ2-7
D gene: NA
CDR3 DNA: TGTGCCAGTAGTACGGAAGTATCCTACGAGCAGTACTTC
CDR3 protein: CASSTEVSYEQYF

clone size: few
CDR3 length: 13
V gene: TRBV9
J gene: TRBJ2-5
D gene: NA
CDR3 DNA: TGTGCCAGCAGCGCAGCATATGGGGAGACCCAGTACTTC
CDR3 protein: CASSAAYGETQYF

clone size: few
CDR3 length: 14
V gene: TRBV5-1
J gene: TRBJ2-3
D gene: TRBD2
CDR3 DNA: TGCGCCAGCAGTCCTGAGCGGGGGACAGATACGCAGTATTTT
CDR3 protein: CASSPERGTDTQYF

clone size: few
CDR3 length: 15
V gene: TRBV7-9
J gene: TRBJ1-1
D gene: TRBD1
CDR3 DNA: TGTGCCAGCAGCTTATCGTACAGGGGTCTTTCTGAAGCTTTCTTT
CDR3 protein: CASSLSYRGLSEAFF

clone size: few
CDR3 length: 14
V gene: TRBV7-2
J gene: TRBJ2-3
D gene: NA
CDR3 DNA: TGTGCCAGCAGTCGCAGCGGGTTGGCAGATACGCAGTATTTT
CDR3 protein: CASSRSGLADTQYF

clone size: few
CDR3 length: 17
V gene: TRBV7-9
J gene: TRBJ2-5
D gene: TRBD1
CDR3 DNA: TGTGCCAGCAGCCAGACACGAATGGGACAGATCCAAGAGACCCAGTACTTC
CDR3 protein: CASSQTRMGQIQETQYF

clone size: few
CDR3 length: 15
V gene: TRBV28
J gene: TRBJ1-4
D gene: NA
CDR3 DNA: TGTGCCAGCAGTATAACAACAGGGCTTAATGAAAAACTGTTTTTT
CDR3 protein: CASSITTGLNEKLFF

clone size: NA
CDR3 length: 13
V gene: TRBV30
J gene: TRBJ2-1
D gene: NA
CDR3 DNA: TGTGCCTGGAGTGTGGTAGCGTGGAATGAGCAGTTCTTC
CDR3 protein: CAWSVVAWNEQFF